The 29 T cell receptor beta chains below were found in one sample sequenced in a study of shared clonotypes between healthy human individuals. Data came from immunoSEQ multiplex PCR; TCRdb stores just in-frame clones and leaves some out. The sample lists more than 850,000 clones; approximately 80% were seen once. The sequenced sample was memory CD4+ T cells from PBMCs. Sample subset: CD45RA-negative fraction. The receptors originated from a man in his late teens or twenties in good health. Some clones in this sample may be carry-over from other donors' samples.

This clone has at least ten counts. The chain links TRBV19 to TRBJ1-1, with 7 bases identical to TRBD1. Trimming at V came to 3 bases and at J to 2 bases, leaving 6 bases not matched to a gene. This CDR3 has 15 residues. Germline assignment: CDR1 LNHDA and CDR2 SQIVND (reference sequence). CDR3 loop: CASSMQGQVNTEAFF. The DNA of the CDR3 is TGTGCCAGTAGTATGCAAGGACAGGTAAACACTGAAGCTTTCTTT.

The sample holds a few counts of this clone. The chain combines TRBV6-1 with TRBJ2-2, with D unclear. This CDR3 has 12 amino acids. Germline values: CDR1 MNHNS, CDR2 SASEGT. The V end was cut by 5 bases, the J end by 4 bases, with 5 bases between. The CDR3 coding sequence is TGTGCCAGCAGTTTGACCACCGGGGAGCTGTTTTTT. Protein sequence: CASSLTTGELFF.

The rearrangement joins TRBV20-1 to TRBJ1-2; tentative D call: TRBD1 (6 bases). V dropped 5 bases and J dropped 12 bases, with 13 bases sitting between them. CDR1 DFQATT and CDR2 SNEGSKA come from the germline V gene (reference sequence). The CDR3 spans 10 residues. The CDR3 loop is CSARDNINTF. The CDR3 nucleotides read TGCAGTGCTCGGGACAACATAAACACCTTC.

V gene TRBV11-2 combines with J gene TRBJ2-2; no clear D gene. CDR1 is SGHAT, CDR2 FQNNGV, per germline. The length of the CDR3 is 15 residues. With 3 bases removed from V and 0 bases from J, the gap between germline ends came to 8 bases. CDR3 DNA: TGTGCCAGCAGCTTTCGCAGAACGAACACCGGGGAGCTGTTTTTT. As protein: CASSFRRTNTGELFF.

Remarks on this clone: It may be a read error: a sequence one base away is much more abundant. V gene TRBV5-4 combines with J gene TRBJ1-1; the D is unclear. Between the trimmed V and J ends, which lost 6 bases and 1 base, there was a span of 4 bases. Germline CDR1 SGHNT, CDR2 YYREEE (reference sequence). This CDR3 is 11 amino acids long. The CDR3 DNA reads TGTGCCAGCAAGAAGAACACTGAAGCTTTCTTT. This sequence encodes CASKKNTEAFF.

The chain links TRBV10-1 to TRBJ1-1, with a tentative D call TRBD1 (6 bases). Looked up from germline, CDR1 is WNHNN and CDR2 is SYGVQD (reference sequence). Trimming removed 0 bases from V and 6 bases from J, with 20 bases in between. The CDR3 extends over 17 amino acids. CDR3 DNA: TGCGCCAGCAGTGAGTCAGGGCAGGGGAGGGTTGTAGCTGAAGCTTTCTTT. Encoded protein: CASSESGQGRVVAEAFF.

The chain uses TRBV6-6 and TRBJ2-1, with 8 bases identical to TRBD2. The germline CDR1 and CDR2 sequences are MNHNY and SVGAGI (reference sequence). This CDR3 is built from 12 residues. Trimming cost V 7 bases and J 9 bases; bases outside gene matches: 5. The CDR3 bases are TGTGCCAGCACCCAACGGGGGGGTGAGCAGTTCTTC. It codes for CASTQRGGEQFF.

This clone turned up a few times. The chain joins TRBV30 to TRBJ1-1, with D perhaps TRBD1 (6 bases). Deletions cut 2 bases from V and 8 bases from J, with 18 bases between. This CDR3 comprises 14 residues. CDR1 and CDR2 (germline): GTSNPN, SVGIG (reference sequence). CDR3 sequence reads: CAWSRARGFGEAFF. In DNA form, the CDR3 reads TGTGCCTGGAGTAGGGCCAGGGGTTTTGGGGAAGCTTTCTTT.

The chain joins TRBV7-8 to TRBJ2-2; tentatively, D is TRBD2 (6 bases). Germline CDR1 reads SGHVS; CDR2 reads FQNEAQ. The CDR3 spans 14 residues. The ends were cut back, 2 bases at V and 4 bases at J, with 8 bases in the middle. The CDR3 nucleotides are TGTGCCAGCAGCTTACGGGAGAGCACCGGGGAGCTGTTTTTT. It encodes CASSLRESTGELFF.

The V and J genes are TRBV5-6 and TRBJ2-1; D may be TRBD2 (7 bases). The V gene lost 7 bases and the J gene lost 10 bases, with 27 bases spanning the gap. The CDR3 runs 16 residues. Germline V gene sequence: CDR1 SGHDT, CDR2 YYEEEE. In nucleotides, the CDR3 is TGTGCCAGCTCGGTTAGGGGGAGGGTCCCCCACGGGGAGCAGTTCTTC. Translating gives CASSVRGRVPHGEQFF.

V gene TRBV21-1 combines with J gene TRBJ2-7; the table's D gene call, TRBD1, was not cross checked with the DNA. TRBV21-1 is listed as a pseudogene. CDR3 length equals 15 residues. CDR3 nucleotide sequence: TGTGCCAGCAGGTCTGCGGGACAGGGGACCTACGAGCAGTACTTC. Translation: CASRSAGQGTYEQYF.

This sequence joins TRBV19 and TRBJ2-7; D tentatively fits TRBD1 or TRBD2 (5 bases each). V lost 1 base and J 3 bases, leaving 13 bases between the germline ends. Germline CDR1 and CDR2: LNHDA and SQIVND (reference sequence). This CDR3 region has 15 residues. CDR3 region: CASSIAGTDYYEQYF. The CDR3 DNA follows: TGTGCCAGTAGTATAGCCGGGACGGATTACTACGAGCAGTACTTC.

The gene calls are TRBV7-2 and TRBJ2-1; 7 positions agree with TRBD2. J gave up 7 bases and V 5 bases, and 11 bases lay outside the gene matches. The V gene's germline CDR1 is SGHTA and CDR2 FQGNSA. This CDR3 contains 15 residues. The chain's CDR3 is CASSAQAGPRNEQFF. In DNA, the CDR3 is TGTGCCAGCAGCGCACAAGCGGGGCCTCGGAATGAGCAGTTCTTC.

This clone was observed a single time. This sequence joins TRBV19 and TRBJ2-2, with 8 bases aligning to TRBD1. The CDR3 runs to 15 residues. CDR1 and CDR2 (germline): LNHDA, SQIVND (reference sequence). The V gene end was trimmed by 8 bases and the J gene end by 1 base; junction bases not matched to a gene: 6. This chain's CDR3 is CASRDRGRNTGELFF. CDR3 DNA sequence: TGTGCCAGTCGAGACAGGGGAAGGAACACCGGGGAGCTGTTTTTT.

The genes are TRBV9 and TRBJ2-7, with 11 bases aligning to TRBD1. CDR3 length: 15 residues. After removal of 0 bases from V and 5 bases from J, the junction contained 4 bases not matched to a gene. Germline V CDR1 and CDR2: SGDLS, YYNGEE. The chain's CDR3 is CASSVVGQGDNEQYF. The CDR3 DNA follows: TGTGCCAGCAGCGTAGTGGGACAGGGGGATAACGAGCAGTACTTC.

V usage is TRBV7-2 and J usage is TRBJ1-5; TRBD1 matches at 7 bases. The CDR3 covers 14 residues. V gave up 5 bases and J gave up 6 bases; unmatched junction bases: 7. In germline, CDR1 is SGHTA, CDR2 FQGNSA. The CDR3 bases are TGTGCCAGCAGCCAAGACAGGGACACTCAGCCCCAGCATTTT. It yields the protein CASSQDRDTQPQHF.

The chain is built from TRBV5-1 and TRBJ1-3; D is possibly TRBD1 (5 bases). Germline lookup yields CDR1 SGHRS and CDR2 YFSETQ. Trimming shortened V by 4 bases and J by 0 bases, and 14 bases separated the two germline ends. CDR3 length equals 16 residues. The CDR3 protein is CASSPTGPNSGNTIYF. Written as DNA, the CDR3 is TGCGCCAGCAGCCCGACGGGACCGAACTCTGGAAACACCATATATTTT.

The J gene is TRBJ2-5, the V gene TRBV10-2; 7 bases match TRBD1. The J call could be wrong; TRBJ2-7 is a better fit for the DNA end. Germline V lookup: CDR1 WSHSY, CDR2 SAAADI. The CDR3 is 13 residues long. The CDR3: CASRADRLYEQYF. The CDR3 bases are TGCGCCAGCAGGGCGGACAGGCTCTACGAGCAGTACTTC.

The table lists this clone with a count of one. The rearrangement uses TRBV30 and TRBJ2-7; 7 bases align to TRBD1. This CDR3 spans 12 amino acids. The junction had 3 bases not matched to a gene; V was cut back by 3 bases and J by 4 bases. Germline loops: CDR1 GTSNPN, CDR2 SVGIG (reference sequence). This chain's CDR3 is CAWSQGVYEQYF. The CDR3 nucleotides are TGTGCCTGGAGCCAGGGGGTTTACGAGCAGTACTTC. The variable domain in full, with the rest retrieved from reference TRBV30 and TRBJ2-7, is SQTIHQWPATLVQPVGSPLSLECTVEGTSNPNLYWYRQAAGRGLQLLFYSVGIGQISSEVPQNLSASRPQDRQFILSSKKLLLSDSGFYLCAWSQGVYEQYFGPGTRLTVT.

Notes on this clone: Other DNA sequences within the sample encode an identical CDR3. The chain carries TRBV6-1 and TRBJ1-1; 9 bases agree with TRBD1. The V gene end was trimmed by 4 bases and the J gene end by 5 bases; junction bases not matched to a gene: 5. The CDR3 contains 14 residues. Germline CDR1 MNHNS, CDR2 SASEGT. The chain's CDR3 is CASSVRQGGTEAFF. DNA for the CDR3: TGTGCCAGCAGTGTACGACAGGGGGGGACTGAAGCTTTCTTT.

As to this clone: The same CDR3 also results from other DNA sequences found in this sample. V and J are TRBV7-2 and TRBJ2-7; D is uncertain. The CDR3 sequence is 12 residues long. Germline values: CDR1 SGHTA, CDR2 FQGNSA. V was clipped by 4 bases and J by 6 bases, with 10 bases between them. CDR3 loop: CASSSGGGEQYF. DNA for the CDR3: TGTGCCAGCAGCTCCGGCGGTGGCGAGCAGTACTTC. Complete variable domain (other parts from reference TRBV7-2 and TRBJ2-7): GAGVSQSPSNKVTEKGKDVELRCDPISGHTALYWYRQSLGQGLEFLIYFQGNSAPDKSGLPSDRFSAERTGGSVSTLTIQRTQQEDSAVYLCASSSGGGEQYFGPGTRLTVT.

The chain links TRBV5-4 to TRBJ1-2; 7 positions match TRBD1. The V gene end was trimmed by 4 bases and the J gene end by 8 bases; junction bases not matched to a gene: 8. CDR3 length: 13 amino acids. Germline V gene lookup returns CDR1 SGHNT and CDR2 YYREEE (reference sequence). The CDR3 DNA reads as TGTGCCAGCAGCCAGACAGGGCAGGGAGGCTACACCTTC. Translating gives CASSQTGQGGYTF.

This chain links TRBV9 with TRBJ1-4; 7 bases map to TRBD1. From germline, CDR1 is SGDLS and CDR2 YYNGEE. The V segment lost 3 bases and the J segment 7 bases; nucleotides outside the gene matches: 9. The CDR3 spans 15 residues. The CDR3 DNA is TGTGCCAGCAGCGAGGAGGGAAGGGGGCTTGAAAAACTGTTTTTT. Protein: CASSEEGRGLEKLFF. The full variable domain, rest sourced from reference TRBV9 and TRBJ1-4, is DSGVTQTPKHLITATGQRVTLRCSPRSGDLSVYWYQQSLDQGLQFLIQYYNGEERAKGNILERFSAQQFPDLHSELNLSSLELGDSALYFCASSEEGRGLEKLFFGSGTQLSVL.

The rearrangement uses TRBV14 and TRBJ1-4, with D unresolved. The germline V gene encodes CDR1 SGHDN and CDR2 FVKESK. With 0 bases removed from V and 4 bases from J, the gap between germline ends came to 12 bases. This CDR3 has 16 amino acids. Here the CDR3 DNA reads TGTGCCAGCAGCCAAGATCTCAGTGCTGGTAATGAAAAACTGTTTTTT. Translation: CASSQDLSAGNEKLFF.

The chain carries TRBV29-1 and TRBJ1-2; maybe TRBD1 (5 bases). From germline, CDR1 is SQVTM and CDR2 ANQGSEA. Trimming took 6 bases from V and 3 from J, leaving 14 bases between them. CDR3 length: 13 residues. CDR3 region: CSVGVSGDYGYTF. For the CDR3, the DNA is TGCAGCGTGGGGGTTTCGGGCGACTATGGCTACACCTTC.

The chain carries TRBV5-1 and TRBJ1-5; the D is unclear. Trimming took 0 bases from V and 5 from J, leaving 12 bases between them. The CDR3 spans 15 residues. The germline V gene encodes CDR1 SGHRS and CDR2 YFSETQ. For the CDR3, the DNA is TGCGCCAGCAGCTTGGGTGTGACCGGGGATCAGCCCCAGCATTTT. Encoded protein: CASSLGVTGDQPQHF.

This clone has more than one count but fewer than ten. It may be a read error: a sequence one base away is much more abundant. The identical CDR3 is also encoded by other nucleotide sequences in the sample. The CDR3: CASRQNTEAFF. CDR3 coding DNA: TGTGCCAGCAGACAGAACACTGAAGCTTTCTTT. The V and J genes are TRBV6-5 and TRBJ1-1; D not certain. The CDR3 is 11 residues long. Germline V gene data show CDR1 as MNHEY and CDR2 as SVGAGI. With 6 bases removed from V and 1 base from J, the gap between germline ends came to 3 bases.

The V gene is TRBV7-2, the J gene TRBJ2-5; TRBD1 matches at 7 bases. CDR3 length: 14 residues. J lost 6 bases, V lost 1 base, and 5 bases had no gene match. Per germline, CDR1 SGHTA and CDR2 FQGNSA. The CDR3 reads CASSLGQGRKTQYF. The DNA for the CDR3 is TGTGCCAGCAGCTTAGGACAGGGTAGAAAGACCCAGTACTTC.

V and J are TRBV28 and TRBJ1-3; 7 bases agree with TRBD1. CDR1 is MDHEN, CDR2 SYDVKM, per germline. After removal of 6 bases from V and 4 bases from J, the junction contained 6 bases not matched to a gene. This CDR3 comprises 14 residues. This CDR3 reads CASRRPGQGNTIYF. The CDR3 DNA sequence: TGTGCCAGCAGGCGACCGGGACAGGGAAACACCATATATTTT.